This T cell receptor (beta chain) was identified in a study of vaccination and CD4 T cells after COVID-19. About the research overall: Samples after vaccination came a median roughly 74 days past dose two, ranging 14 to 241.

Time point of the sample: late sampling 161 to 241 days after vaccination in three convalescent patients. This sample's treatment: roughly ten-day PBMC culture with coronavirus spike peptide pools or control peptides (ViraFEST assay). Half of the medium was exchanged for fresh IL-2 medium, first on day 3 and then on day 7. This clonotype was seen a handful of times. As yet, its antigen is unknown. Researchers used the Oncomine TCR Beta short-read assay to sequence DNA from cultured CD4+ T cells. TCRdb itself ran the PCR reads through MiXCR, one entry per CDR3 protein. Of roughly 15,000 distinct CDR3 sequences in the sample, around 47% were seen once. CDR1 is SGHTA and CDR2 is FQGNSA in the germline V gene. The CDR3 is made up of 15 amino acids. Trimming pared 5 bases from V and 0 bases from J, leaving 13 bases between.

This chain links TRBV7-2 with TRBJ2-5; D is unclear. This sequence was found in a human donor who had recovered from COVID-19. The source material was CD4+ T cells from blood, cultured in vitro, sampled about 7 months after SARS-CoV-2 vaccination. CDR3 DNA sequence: TGTGCCAGCAGCCCCCGGGCCCGCGACCAAGAGACCCAGTACTTC. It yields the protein CASSPRARDQETQYF. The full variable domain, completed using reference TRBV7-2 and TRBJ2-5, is GAGVSQSPSNKVTEKGKDVELRCDPISGHTALYWYRQSLGQGLEFLIYFQGNSAPDKSGLPSDRFSAERTGGSVSTLTIQRTQQEDSAVYLCASSPRARDQETQYFGPGTRLLVL.